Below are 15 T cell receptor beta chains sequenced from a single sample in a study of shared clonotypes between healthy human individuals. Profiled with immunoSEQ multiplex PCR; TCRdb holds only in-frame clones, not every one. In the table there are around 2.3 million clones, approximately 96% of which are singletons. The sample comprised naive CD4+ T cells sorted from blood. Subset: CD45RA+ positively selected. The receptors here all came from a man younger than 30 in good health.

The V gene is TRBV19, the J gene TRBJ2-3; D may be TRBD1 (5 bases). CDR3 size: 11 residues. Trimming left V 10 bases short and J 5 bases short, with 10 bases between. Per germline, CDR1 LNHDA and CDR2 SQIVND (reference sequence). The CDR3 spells CATRVGDTQYF. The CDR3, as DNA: TGTGCCACCAGGGTTGGAGATACGCAGTATTTT.

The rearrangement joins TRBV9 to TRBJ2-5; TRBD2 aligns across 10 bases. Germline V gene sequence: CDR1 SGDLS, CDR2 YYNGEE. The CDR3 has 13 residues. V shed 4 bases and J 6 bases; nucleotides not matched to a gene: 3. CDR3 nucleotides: TGTGCCAGCAGCCCTAGCGGGAGAAAGACCCAGTACTTC. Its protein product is CASSPSGRKTQYF.

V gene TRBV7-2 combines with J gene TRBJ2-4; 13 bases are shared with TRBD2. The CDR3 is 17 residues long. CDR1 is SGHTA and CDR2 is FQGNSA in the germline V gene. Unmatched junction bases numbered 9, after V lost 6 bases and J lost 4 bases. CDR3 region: CASRRTGTSGMKNIQYF. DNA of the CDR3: TGTGCCAGCAGACGGACCGGGACTAGCGGGATGAAAAACATTCAGTACTTC.

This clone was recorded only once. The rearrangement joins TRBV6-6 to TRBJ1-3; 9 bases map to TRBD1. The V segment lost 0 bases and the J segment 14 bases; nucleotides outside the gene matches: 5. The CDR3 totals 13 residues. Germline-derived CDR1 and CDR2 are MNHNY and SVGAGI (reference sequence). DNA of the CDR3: TGTGCCAGCAGTTACTCCCCAGGACAGGGGTTATATTTT. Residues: CASSYSPGQGLYF.

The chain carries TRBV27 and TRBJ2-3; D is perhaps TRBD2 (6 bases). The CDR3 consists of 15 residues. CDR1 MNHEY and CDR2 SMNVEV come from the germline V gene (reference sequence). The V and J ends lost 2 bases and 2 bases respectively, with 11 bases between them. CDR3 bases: TGTGCCAGCAGTTTAGGCGGGGTATCCACAGATACGCAGTATTTT. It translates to CASSLGGVSTDTQYF.

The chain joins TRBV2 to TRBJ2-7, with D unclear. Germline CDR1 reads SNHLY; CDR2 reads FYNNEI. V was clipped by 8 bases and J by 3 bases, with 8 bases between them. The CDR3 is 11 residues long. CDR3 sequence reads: CASAPNYEQYF. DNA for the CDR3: TGTGCCAGCGCCCCCAACTACGAGCAGTACTTC. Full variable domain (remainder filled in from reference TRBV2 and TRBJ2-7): EPEVTQTPSHQVTQMGQEVILRCVPISNHLYFYWYRQILGQKVEFLVSFYNNEISEKSEIFDDQFSVERPDGSNFTLKIRSTKLEDSAMYFCASAPNYEQYFGPGTRLTVT.

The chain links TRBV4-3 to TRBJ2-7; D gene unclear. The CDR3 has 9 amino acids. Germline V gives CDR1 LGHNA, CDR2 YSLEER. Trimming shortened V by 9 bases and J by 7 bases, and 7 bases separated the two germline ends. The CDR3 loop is CARFEEQYF. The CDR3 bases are TGCGCCAGGTTCGAGGAGCAGTACTTC.

CDR3 region: CASSVGPEVPGEQYF. The CDR3 DNA is TGTGCCAGCAGCGTGGGCCCAGAGGTTCCCGGGGAGCAGTACTTC. This chain links TRBV9 with TRBJ2-7; D is undetermined. Trimming stripped 2 bases from V and 7 bases from J, with 19 bases between. The CDR3 loop spans 15 amino acids. The V gene's germline CDR1 is SGDLS and CDR2 YYNGEE.

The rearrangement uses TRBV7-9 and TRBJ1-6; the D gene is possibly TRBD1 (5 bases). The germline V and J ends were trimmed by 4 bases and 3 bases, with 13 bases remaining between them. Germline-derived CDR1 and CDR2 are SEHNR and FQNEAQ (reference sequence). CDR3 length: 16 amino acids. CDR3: CASSYRDGVYNSPLHF. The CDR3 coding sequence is TGTGCCAGCAGCTACCGGGACGGTGTCTATAATTCACCCCTCCACTTT.

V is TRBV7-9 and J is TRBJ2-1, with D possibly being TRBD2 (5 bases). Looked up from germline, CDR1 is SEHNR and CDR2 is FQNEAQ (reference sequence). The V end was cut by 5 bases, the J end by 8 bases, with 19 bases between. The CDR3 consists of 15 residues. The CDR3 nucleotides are TGTGCCAGCAGCCAATTATCCGGTGGACTCGATGAGCAGTTCTTC. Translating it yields CASSQLSGGLDEQFF.

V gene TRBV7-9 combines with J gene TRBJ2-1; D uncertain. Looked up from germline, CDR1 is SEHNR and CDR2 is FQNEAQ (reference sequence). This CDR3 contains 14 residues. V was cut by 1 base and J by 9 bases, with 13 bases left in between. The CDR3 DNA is TGTGCCAGCAGCTTAGGTCCAATCACCACTGAGCAGTTCTTC. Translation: CASSLGPITTEQFF. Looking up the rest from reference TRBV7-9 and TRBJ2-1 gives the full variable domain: DTGVSQNPRHKITKRGQNVTFRCDPISEHNRLYWYRQTLGQGPEFLTYFQNEAQLEKSRLLSDRFSAERPKGSFSTLEIQRTEQGDSAMYLCASSLGPITTEQFFGPGTRLTVL.

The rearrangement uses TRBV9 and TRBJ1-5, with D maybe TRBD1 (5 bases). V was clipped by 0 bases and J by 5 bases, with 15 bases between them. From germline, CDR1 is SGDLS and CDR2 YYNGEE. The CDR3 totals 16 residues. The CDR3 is CASSVAWGPGDQPQHF. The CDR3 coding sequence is TGTGCCAGCAGCGTAGCTTGGGGCCCGGGGGATCAGCCCCAGCATTTT.

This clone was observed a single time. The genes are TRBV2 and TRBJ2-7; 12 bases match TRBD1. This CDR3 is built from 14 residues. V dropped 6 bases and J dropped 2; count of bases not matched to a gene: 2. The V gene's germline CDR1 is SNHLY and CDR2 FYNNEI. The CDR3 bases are TGTGCCAGCAGCCGGGACAGGGGGCCCTACGAGCAGTACTTC. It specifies CASSRDRGPYEQYF.

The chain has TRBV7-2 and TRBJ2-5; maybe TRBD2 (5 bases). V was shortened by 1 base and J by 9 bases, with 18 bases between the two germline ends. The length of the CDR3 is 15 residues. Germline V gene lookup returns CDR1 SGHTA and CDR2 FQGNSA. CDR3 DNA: TGTGCCAGCAGCTTAGGTTTTGAGGGAGCCCGGCCCCAGTACTTC. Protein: CASSLGFEGARPQYF. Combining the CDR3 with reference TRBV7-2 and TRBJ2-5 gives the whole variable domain GAGVSQSPSNKVTEKGKDVELRCDPISGHTALYWYRQSLGQGLEFLIYFQGNSAPDKSGLPSDRFSAERTGGSVSTLTIQRTQQEDSAVYLCASSLGFEGARPQYFGPGTRLLVL.

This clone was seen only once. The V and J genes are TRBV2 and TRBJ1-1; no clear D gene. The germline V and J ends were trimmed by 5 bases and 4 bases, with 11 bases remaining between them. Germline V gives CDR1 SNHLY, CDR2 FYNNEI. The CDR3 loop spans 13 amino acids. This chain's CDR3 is CASSWGVSTEAFF. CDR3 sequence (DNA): TGTGCCAGCAGTTGGGGAGTTTCCACTGAAGCTTTCTTT. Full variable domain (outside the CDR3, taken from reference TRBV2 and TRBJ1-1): EPEVTQTPSHQVTQMGQEVILRCVPISNHLYFYWYRQILGQKVEFLVSFYNNEISEKSEIFDDQFSVERPDGSNFTLKIRSTKLEDSAMYFCASSWGVSTEAFFGQGTRLTVV.